One and the same sample provided the 4 T cell receptor beta chains below, sequenced in a study of cytomegalovirus exposure and HLA in healthy donors. PCR involved 60 Vbeta and 13 Jbeta primers. Only in-frame clones appear in the TCRdb table, and some are missing; sequencing was by immunoSEQ multiplex PCR. The sample consists of 79,000 or so clones, 60% to 80% of them appearing once. The sample consisted of PBMCs. The source of these receptors is a woman aged 40 to 50 in good health and CMV-seropositive.

V and J are TRBV2 and TRBJ2-3; the D gene is possibly TRBD2 (6 bases). Germline V lookup: CDR1 SNHLY, CDR2 FYNNEI. V was cut by 4 bases and J by 0 bases, with 8 bases left in between. This CDR3 spans 14 amino acids. The CDR3 region has the DNA TGTGCCAGCAGTGCGGGGGTTAGCACAGATACGCAGTATTTT. Protein product: CASSAGVSTDTQYF.

The chain combines TRBV2 with TRBJ1-1, with 9 bases matching TRBD1. This CDR3 is 14 amino acids long. Trimming cost V 5 bases and J 8 bases; bases outside gene matches: 9. CDR1 SNHLY and CDR2 FYNNEI come from the germline V gene. The CDR3 DNA follows: TGTGCCAGCAGTCTACGACAGGGGGGGTACGAAGCTTTCTTT. Its protein product is CASSLRQGGYEAFF. Full variable domain (outside the CDR3, taken from reference TRBV2 and TRBJ1-1): EPEVTQTPSHQVTQMGQEVILRCVPISNHLYFYWYRQILGQKVEFLVSFYNNEISEKSEIFDDQFSVERPDGSNFTLKIRSTKLEDSAMYFCASSLRQGGYEAFFGQGTRLTVV.

The V gene is TRBV23-1, the J gene TRBJ1-1; 7 nucleotides align to TRBD1. TRBV23-1 is placed among ORFs of uncertain function. After removal of 1 base from V and 1 base from J, the junction contained 6 bases not matched to a gene. This CDR3 region has 16 residues. CDR3 protein: CASSQFLQGENTEAFF. CDR3 DNA sequence: TGCGCCAGCAGTCAATTTCTGCAGGGGGAGAACACTGAAGCTTTCTTT.

The rearrangement links TRBV4-1 to TRBJ1-6; TRBD1 agrees at 9 bases. Germline V gives CDR1 MGHRA, CDR2 YSYEKL. J lost 7 bases, V lost 0 bases, and 1 base had no gene match. This CDR3 spans 15 amino acids. CDR3 coding DNA: TGCGCCAGCAGCCAAGAGGACAGGGGAAATTCACCCCTCCACTTT. Its protein is CASSQEDRGNSPLHF.